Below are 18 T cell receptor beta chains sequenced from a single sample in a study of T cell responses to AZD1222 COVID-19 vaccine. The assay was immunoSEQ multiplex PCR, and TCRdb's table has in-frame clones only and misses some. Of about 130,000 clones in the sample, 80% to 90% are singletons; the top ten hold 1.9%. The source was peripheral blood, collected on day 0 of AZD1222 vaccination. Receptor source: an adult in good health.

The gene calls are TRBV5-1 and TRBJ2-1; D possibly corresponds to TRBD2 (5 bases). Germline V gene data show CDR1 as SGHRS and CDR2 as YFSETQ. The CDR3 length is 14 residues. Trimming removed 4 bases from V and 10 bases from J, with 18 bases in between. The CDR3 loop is CASSADWPPGEQFF. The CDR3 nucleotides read TGCGCCAGCAGCGCGGACTGGCCCCCTGGGGAGCAGTTCTTC.

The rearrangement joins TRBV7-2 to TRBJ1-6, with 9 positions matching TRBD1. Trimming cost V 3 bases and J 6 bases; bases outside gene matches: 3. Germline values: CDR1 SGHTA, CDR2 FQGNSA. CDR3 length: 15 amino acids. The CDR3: CASSFRGQGNSPLHF. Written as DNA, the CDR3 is TGTGCCAGCAGCTTCCGGGGACAGGGTAATTCACCCCTCCACTTT.

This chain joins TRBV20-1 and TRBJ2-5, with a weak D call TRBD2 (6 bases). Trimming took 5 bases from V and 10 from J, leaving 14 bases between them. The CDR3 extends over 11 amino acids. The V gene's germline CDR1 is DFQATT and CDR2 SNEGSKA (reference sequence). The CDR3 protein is CSAPTSRDQYF. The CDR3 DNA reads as TGCAGTGCTCCTACTAGCAGGGACCAGTACTTC.

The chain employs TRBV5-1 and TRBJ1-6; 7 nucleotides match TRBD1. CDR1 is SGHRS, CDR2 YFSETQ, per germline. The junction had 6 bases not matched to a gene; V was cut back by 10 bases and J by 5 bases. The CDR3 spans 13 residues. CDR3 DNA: TGCGCCGGTCGGACAGGTGATAATTCACCCCTCCACTTT. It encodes CAGRTGDNSPLHF.

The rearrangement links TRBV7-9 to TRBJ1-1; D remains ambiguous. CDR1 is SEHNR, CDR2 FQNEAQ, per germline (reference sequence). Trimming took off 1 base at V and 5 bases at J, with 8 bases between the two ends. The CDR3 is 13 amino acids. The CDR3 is CASSLDRETEAFF. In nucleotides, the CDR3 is TGTGCCAGCAGCTTAGATCGGGAAACTGAAGCTTTCTTT.

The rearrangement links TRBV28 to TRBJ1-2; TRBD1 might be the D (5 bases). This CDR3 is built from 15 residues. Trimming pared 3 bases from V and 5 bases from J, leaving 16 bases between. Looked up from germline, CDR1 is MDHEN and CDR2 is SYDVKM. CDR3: CASSFVGREEYGYTF. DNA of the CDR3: TGTGCCAGCAGTTTTGTCGGCAGGGAAGAGTATGGCTACACCTTC.

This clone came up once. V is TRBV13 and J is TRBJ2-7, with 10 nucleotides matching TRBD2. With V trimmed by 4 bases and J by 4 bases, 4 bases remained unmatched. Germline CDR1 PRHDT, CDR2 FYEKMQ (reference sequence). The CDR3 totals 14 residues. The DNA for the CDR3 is TGTGCCAGCAGCTCAACTAGCGGGATTTACGAGCAGTACTTC. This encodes CASSSTSGIYEQYF.

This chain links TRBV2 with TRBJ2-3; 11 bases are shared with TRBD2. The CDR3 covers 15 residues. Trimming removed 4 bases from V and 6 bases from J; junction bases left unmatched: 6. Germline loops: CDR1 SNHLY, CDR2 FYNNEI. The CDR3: CASSVGTSGLDTQYF. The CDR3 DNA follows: TGTGCCAGCAGTGTGGGGACTAGCGGCCTGGATACGCAGTATTTT. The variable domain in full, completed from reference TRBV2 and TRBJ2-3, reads EPEVTQTPSHQVTQMGQEVILRCVPISNHLYFYWYRQILGQKVEFLVSFYNNEISEKSEIFDDQFSVERPDGSNFTLKIRSTKLEDSAMYFCASSVGTSGLDTQYFGPGTRLTVL.

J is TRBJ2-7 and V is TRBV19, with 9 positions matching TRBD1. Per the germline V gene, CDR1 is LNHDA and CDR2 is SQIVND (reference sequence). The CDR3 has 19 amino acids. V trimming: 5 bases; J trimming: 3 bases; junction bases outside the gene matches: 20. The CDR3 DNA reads TGTGCCAGTAGTCAATGGGACAGGGCGCGTCCCATAAAATACTACGAGCAGTACTTC. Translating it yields CASSQWDRARPIKYYEQYF.

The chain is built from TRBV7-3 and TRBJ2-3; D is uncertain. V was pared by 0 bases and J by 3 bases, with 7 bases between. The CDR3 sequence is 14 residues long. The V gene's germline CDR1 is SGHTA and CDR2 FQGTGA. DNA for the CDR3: TGTGCCAGCAGCTTAACGTCCACAACAGATACGCAGTATTTT. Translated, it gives CASSLTSTTDTQYF.

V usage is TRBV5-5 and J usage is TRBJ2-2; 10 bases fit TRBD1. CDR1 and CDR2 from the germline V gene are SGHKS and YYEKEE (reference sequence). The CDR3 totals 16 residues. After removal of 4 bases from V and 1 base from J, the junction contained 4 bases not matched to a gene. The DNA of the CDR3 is TGTGCCAGCAGCGCCGGGACAGGGGTGAACACCGGGGAGCTGTTTTTT. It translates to CASSAGTGVNTGELFF.

CDR3 sequence reads: CASSQDRKGLAGLQETQYF. The CDR3, as DNA: TGTGCCAGCAGCCAAGATCGCAAGGGACTAGCGGGACTTCAAGAGACCCAGTACTTC. The J gene is TRBJ2-5, the V gene TRBV3-1 (or the pseudogene TRBV3-2); 13 positions agree with TRBD2. Trimming cost V 0 bases and J 2 bases; bases outside gene matches: 9. There are 19 residues in the CDR3. The V gene's germline CDR1 is LGHDT and CDR2 YNNKEL (reference sequence).

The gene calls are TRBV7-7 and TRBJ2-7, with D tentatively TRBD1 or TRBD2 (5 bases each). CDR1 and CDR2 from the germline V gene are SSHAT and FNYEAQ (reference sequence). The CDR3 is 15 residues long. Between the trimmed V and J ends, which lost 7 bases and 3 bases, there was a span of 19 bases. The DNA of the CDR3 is TGTGCCAGCAACTTGCCCGGGGCTAGCATCTACGAGCAGTACTTC. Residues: CASNLPGASIYEQYF.

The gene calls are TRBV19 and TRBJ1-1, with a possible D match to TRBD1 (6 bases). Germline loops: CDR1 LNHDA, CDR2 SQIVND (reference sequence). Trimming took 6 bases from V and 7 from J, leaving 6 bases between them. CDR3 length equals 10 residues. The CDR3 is CASRDSEAFF. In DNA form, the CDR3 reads TGTGCCAGTAGGGACAGTGAAGCTTTCTTT.

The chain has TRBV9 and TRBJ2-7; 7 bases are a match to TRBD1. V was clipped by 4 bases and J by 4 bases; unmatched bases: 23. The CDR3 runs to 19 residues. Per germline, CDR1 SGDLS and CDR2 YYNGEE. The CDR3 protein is CASSNPMTGNELVEYEQYF. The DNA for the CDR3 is TGTGCCAGCAGCAACCCCATGACAGGGAATGAGTTGGTTGAGTACGAGCAGTACTTC.

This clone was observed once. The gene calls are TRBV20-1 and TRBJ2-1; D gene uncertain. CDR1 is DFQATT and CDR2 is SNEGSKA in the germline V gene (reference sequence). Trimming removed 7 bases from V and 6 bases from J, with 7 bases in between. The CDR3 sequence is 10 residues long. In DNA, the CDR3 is TGCAGTGGTCAGGTCAATGAGCAGTTCTTC. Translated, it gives CSGQVNEQFF.

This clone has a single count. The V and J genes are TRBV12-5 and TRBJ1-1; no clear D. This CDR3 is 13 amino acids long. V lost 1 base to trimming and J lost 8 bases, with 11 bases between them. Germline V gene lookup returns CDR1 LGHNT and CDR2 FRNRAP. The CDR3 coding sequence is TGTGCTAGTGGTTTGGACAGCGGTCTGGAAGCTTTCTTT. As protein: CASGLDSGLEAFF.

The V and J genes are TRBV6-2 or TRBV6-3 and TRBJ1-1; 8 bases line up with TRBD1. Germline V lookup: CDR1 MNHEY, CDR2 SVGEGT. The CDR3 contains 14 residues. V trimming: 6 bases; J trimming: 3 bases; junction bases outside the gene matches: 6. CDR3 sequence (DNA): TGTGCCAGCAGCCCTTTACAGGGGGACACTGAAGCTTTCTTT. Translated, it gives CASSPLQGDTEAFF.